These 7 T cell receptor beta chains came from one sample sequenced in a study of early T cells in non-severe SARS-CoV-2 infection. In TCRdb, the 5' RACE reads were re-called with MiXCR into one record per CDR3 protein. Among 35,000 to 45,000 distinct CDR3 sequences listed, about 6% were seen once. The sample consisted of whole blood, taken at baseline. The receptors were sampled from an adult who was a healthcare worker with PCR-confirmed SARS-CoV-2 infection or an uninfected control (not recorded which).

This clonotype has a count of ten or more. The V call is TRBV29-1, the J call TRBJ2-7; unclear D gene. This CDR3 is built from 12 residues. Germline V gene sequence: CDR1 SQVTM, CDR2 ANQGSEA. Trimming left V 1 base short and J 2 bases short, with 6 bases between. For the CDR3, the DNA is TGCAGCGTTGAAGGGATCGCCTACGAGCAGTACTTC. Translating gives CSVEGIAYEQYF.

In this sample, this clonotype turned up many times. The CDR3 sequence: CASTPSGHGYTF. DNA of the CDR3: TGTGCCAGCACTCCTTCGGGTCATGGCTACACCTTC. This chain links TRBV12-3 or TRBV12-4 with TRBJ1-2; D remains unclear. The CDR3 sequence is 12 residues long. Deletions cut 7 bases from V and 6 bases from J, with 12 bases between.

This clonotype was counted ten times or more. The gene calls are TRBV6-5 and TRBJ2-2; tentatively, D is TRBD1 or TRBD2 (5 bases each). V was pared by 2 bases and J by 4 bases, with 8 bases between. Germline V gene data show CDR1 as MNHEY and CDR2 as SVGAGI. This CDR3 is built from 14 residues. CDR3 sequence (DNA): TGTGCCAGCAGTTACAAAGGGACCACCGGGGAGCTGTTTTTT. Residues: CASSYKGTTGELFF.

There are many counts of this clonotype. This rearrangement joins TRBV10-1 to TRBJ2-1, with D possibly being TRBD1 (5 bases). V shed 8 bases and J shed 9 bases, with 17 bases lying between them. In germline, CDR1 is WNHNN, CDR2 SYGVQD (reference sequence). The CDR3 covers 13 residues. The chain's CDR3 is CASGSTEASEQFF. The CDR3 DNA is TGCGCCAGCGGCTCGACAGAGGCTTCTGAGCAGTTCTTC.

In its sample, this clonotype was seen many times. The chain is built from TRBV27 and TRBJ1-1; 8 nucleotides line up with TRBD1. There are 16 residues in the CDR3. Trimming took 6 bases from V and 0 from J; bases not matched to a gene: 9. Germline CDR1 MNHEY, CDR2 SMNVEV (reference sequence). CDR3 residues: CASRVAGGVMNTEAFF. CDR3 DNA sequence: TGTGCCAGCAGGGTTGCAGGGGGCGTAATGAACACTGAAGCTTTCTTT.

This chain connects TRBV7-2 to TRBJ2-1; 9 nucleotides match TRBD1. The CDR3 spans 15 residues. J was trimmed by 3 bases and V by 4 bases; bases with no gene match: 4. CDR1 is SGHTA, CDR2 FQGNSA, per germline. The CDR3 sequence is CASSYDRGYYNEQFF. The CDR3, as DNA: TGTGCCAGCAGCTACGACAGGGGGTACTACAATGAGCAGTTCTTC.

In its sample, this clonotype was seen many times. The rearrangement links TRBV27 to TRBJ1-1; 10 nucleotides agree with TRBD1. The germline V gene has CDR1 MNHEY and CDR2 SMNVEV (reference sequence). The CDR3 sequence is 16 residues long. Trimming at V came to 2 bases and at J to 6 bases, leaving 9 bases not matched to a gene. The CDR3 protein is CASSLGRGQGSAEAFF. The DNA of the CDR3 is TGTGCCAGCAGTTTAGGGAGGGGACAGGGGAGTGCTGAAGCTTTCTTT.